The TCR beta chain described here comes from a study of beta chain features in type 1 diabetes. Isolated RNA was reverse transcribed in full, so expressed TCRB transcripts were sequenced. Data came from immunoSEQ multiplex PCR; TCRdb stores just in-frame clones and leaves some out. The data contain about 160,000 clones, 8% to 8.5% of them singletons. This clone was seen more than once but under ten times. The target antigen is unknown. Study findings and constraints: For Type 1 diabetes patients, all four CD4+ subsets carried TCRB CDR3s that were moderately but significantly shorter.

The sequencing input was central memory CD4+ T cells from blood. The receptor was isolated from a woman in her late teens or twenties with type 1 diabetes.

The CDR3 loop reads CATSRAPGGANEKLFF. The CDR3 DNA sequence: TGTGCCACCAGCAGAGCCCCAGGTGGTGCTAATGAAAAACTGTTTTTT. The V and J genes are TRBV15 and TRBJ1-4, with D uncertain. V was pared by 1 base and J by 3 bases, with 12 bases between. Germline V gives CDR1 LNHNV, CDR2 YYDKDF (reference sequence). The CDR3 is 16 residues long.